The sequence of this TCR beta chain was determined in a study of T cell responses to AZD1222 COVID-19 vaccine. Of note for this clone: Its target is unknown.

Some clones are missing from TCRdb's copy, which holds only in-frame ones; the method was immunoSEQ multiplex PCR. The sample yields around 150,000 clones, about 92% seen once. Study-level results: Just a handful of AZD1222 recipients tested seropositive at baseline. Donors were chiefly white British, with a greater number of females, and clonal diversity was perhaps underestimated. Close to half of all spike-specific TCRs reportedly target regions of the variants that are unmutated.

The study pooled second doses at about 4 or about 12 weeks. The V end lost 4 bases, the J end lost 8 bases, and 11 bases lay between the germline ends. This CDR3 is built from 12 residues. CDR1 is LGHDT and CDR2 is YNNKEL in the germline V gene (reference sequence). This receptor was obtained from an adult who received the AZD1222 COVID-19 vaccine. The input for sequencing was peripheral blood, taken 28 days after the second AZD1222 dose. The rearrangement joins TRBV3-1 (or the pseudogene TRBV3-2) to TRBJ1-2, with D tentatively TRBD1 (5 bases). The CDR3 region has the DNA TGTGCCAGCAGCCTGGGGGATTCGGGCTACACCTTC. Its protein product is CASSLGDSGYTF.